A selection of T cell receptor beta chains follows, all from one sample in a study of blood T cell repertoires in COVID-19. TCRdb's copy holds only in-frame clones and misses some; the assay was immunoSEQ multiplex PCR. The table shows roughly 300,000 clones, with about four fifths occurring only once. Sequenced: peripheral blood. All receptors come from a woman aged 45 to 65 who had recovered from COVID-19. CDR3s include the opening cysteine and the closing phenylalanine or tryptophan. D genes are given only for firm matches. Clone size is not always given. Where it is, it says once, few, many or a class for expanded clones.

cdr3_aa cdr3_nt v_call cdr3_length d_call clone_size j_call
CSVATTGGTEAFF TGCAGCGTTGCGACTACCGGGGGGACTGAAGCTTTCTTT TRBV29-1 13 NA NA TRBJ1-1
CSVVRSYGYGYTF TGCAGCGTTGTCAGGTCTTACGGCTATGGCTACACCTTC TRBV29-1 13 NA once TRBJ1-2
CASSPPGGRNQPQHF TGTGCCAGCTCACCACCTGGAGGGCGCAATCAGCCCCAGCATTTT TRBV18 15 NA NA TRBJ1-5
CASSADRYSNQPQHF TGTGCCAGCAGTGCTGACAGGTATAGCAATCAGCCCCAGCATTTT TRBV2 15 NA NA TRBJ1-5
CATSRALNTDTQYF TGTGCCACCAGCCGGGCCCTAAACACAGATACGCAGTATTTT TRBV6-2/TRBV6-3 14 NA NA TRBJ2-3
CASSLTSAYEQYF TGTGCCAGCAGCTTAACTAGCGCCTACGAGCAGTACTTC TRBV7-2 13 TRBD2 once TRBJ2-7
CSASPRGRTEAFF TGCAGTGCTAGTCCCAGGGGGCGGACTGAAGCTTTCTTT TRBV20-1 13 TRBD1 NA TRBJ1-1
CASSSTSTGELFF TGTGCCAGCAGTTCTACTTCCACCGGGGAGCTGTTTTTT TRBV28 13 NA few TRBJ2-2
CASSAPGQGYEKLFF TGTGCCAGCAGCGCACCGGGACAGGGATATGAAAAACTGTTTTTT TRBV9 15 TRBD1 once TRBJ1-4
CASSYVLEGGQTGGQPQHF TGTGCCAGCAGTTACGTCCTCGAGGGGGGACAGACTGGTGGACAGCCCCAGCATTTT TRBV6-2/TRBV6-3 19 TRBD1 NA TRBJ1-5
CASSQANSPLHF TGTGCCAGCAGCCAAGCGAATTCACCCCTCCACTTT TRBV14 12 NA once TRBJ1-6
CAWSGTAQETQYF TGTGCCTGGAGTGGGACAGCTCAAGAGACCCAGTACTTC TRBV30 13 NA NA TRBJ2-5
CASSFGGSGELFF TGTGCCAGCAGTTTCGGGGGTTCCGGGGAGCTGTTTTTT TRBV12-3/TRBV12-4 13 NA NA TRBJ2-2
CASSSAQGEQYF TGTGCCAGCAGTTCTGCTCAGGGCGAGCAGTACTTC TRBV28 12 NA NA TRBJ2-7
CASTKAGTSPKSEAFF TGTGCCAGCACCAAGGCAGGCACGAGCCCGAAGTCTGAAGCTTTCTTT TRBV2 16 NA NA TRBJ1-1
CASSALLGASTDTQYF TGTGCCAGCAGCGCCCTGCTAGGAGCTAGCACAGATACGCAGTATTTT TRBV7-9 16 NA NA TRBJ2-3
CASSPSQGDTIYF TGTGCCAGCTCACCTTCGCAGGGGGACACCATATATTTT TRBV18 13 TRBD1 NA TRBJ1-3
CASSPQNYEQYF TGTGCCAGCAGCCCACAGAACTACGAGCAGTACTTC TRBV11-3 12 NA NA TRBJ2-7
CASSFARGPGEAFF TGTGCCAGCAGCTTCGCCAGAGGGCCGGGTGAAGCTTTCTTT TRBV27 14 NA NA TRBJ1-1
CASSRGRSSGSGTDTQYF TGTGCCAGTAGTAGAGGGAGGAGTAGCGGGAGTGGCACAGATACGCAGTATTTT TRBV19 18 TRBD2 NA TRBJ2-3
CASNPGTTNTGELFF TGTGCCAGCAACCCCGGGACAACGAACACCGGGGAGCTGTTTTTT TRBV5-4 15 NA NA TRBJ2-2
CASIPGLRGTEAFF TGTGCCAGTATTCCAGGGTTACGCGGCACTGAAGCTTTCTTT TRBV19 14 NA NA TRBJ1-1
CASKTGRERGYEQYF TGTGCCAGCAAAACAGGGAGAGAAAGGGGCTACGAGCAGTACTTC TRBV2 15 NA NA TRBJ2-7
CASSQDGTGETKDGSPLHF TGTGCCAGCAGCCAAGACGGGACAGGGGAGACAAAGGACGGTTCACCCCTCCACTTT TRBV14 19 TRBD1 NA TRBJ1-6